The TCR beta chain described here comes from a study of OX40 agonist ivuxolimab in advanced cancers. The CDR3 is 16 amino acids. The germline V and J ends were trimmed by 4 bases and 0 bases, with 13 bases remaining between them. The germline V gene encodes CDR1 LNHDA and CDR2 SQIVND (reference sequence). Only in-frame clones appear in the TCRdb table, and some are missing; sequencing was by immunoSEQ multiplex PCR. Among about 62,000 clones listed, 70% to 90% were seen once. The receptor comes from an adult with an advanced solid tumor such as melanoma, head and neck, liver or kidney cancer. The chain has TRBV19 and TRBJ1-3; D unclear. The sequencing here drew on CD4+ or CD8+ T cells sorted from blood, taken in a trial of the OX40 agonist ivuxolimab. The CDR3 loop is CASSTTFYDSGNTIYF. The CDR3 DNA reads as TGTGCCAGTAGTACAACCTTCTATGACTCTGGAAACACCATATATTTT.